These 25 T cell receptor beta chains were sequenced from one sample in a study of shared clonotypes between healthy human individuals. Generated by immunoSEQ multiplex PCR, the TCRdb table keeps only in-frame clones and is missing some. The data contain 300,000 to 400,000 clones, 74% of them singletons. Material: memory CD4+ T cells sorted from blood. The subset is: CD45RA-negative fraction. All receptors come from a man aged 30 to 39 in good health.

The CDR3 spells CASSSGTFFSTDTQYF. The DNA for the CDR3 is TGCGCCAGCAGCTCGGGGACCTTTTTTAGCACAGATACGCAGTATTTT. This chain connects TRBV5-1 to TRBJ2-3; either TRBD1 or TRBD2 may fit D (5 bases each). The germline V gene encodes CDR1 SGHRS and CDR2 YFSETQ. The CDR3 runs to 16 residues. Trimming took off 3 bases at V and 0 bases at J, with 14 bases between the two ends.

The gene calls are TRBV5-1 and TRBJ2-2; D unclear. The V end lost 0 bases, the J end lost 8 bases, and 5 bases lay between the germline ends. Germline V gene sequence: CDR1 SGHRS, CDR2 YFSETQ. CDR3 length: 12 amino acids. The CDR3 loop is CASSLVSGELFF. CDR3 nucleotides: TGCGCCAGCAGCTTGGTTTCTGGGGAGCTGTTTTTT.

The CDR3 sequence: CGGGYSYEQYF. In nucleotides, the CDR3 is TGCGGAGGAGGTTACTCCTACGAGCAGTACTTC. The gene calls are TRBV20-1 and TRBJ2-7; TRBD2 is a possible D gene (5 bases). Germline-derived CDR1 and CDR2 are DFQATT and SNEGSKA (reference sequence). The CDR3 has 11 residues.

This chain links TRBV27 with TRBJ2-7; TRBD2 matches at 7 bases. The CDR3 extends over 14 amino acids. CDR1 and CDR2 from the germline V gene are MNHEY and SMNVEV (reference sequence). V lost 5 bases and J lost 4; bases outside the gene matches: 8. The CDR3 DNA reads TGTGCCAGCAGTCAGACGACTAGCCCGTACGAGCAGTACTTC. Translated: CASSQTTSPYEQYF.

This chain links TRBV28 with TRBJ2-1; D unclear. The CDR3 contains 13 residues. Germline V lookup: CDR1 MDHEN, CDR2 SYDVKM. The V gene lost 2 bases and the J gene lost 6 bases, with 8 bases spanning the gap. In DNA, the CDR3 is TGTGCCAGCAGTTTAGTGTCAGTCAATGAGCAGTTCTTC. Protein: CASSLVSVNEQFF.

This chain connects TRBV2 to TRBJ2-5; 8 bases align to TRBD1. Looked up from germline, CDR1 is SNHLY and CDR2 is FYNNEI. The CDR3 runs to 14 residues. V was clipped by 8 bases and J by 4 bases; unmatched bases: 9. The CDR3 spells CASGQGAVGETQYF. The DNA for the CDR3 is TGTGCCAGCGGGCAGGGGGCGGTTGGAGAGACCCAGTACTTC.

The V gene is TRBV10-2, the J gene TRBJ2-7; 9 bases align to TRBD2. After removal of 3 bases from V and 7 bases from J, the junction contained 13 bases not matched to a gene. Per the germline V gene, CDR1 is WSHSY and CDR2 is SAAADI. There are 16 residues in the CDR3. The CDR3 loop is CASSDLWLAGPSEQYF. The CDR3 DNA reads TGCGCCAGCAGTGATTTATGGCTAGCGGGACCCTCGGAGCAGTACTTC.

The chain uses TRBV19 and TRBJ1-2; tentatively, D is TRBD1 (5 bases). This CDR3 has 14 amino acids. V lost 6 bases, J lost 8 bases, and 19 bases lay in between. Germline CDR1 and CDR2: LNHDA and SQIVND (reference sequence). The CDR3 DNA reads as TGTGCCAGTAGCCAAACTGCGGGACCTTACGGCTACACCTTC. Its protein product is CASSQTAGPYGYTF.

This chain joins TRBV6-1 and TRBJ1-2; maybe TRBD1 (5 bases). The germline V and J ends were trimmed by 2 bases and 4 bases, with 11 bases remaining between them. CDR1 is MNHNS and CDR2 is SASEGT in the germline V gene. The CDR3 is 14 amino acids. The CDR3 spells CASSELGDAYGYTF. The CDR3 DNA is TGTGCCAGCAGTGAACTAGGGGACGCCTATGGCTACACCTTC.

This clone was counted many times. Here the CDR3 DNA reads TGTGCCAGTAACAGGGGCGGTAGAGATGAGCAGTTCTTC. Translated, it gives CASNRGGRDEQFF. The genes are TRBV19 and TRBJ2-1; 7 bases agree with TRBD1. This CDR3 region has 13 residues. V was clipped by 7 bases and J by 8 bases; unmatched bases: 8. The V gene's germline CDR1 is LNHDA and CDR2 SQIVND (reference sequence).

This clone was picked up one time. A read error may explain this, as a much larger clone is one base away. Other nucleotide sequences in the sample specify the same CDR3. The CDR3 bases are TGTGCCAGCAGCTTGAACGTCTTGTGGGCTGAAGCTTTCTTT. It yields the protein CASSLNVLWAEAFF. This sequence joins TRBV5-6 and TRBJ1-1; unclear D gene. CDR3 length: 14 residues. Trimming stripped 1 base from V and 6 bases from J, with 13 bases between. Germline assignment: CDR1 SGHDT and CDR2 YYEEEE. Based on the CDR3 plus reference TRBV5-6 and TRBJ1-1, the full variable domain is DAGVTQSPTHLIKTRGQQVTLRCSPKSGHDTVSWYQQALGQGPQFIFQYYEEEERQRGNFPDRFSGHQFPNYSSELNVNALLLGDSALYLCASSLNVLWAEAFFGQGTRLTVV.

V usage is TRBV5-1 and J usage is TRBJ2-1; weak D call: TRBD2 (6 bases). The germline V gene has CDR1 SGHRS and CDR2 YFSETQ. The germline V and J ends were trimmed by 0 bases and 0 bases, with 7 bases remaining between them. The CDR3 sequence is 15 residues long. CDR3 amino acids: CASSLDGSSYNEQFF. The CDR3 DNA follows: TGCGCCAGCAGCTTGGACGGGAGCTCCTACAATGAGCAGTTCTTC.

This chain uses TRBV19 with TRBJ2-6, with 7 bases aligning to TRBD1. Germline values: CDR1 LNHDA, CDR2 SQIVND (reference sequence). The V gene end was trimmed by 3 bases and the J gene end by 3 bases; junction bases not matched to a gene: 5. This CDR3 contains 16 residues. CDR3 coding DNA: TGTGCCAGTAGTATGTTTCAGGGGGATGGGGCCAACGTCCTGACTTTC. It codes for CASSMFQGDGANVLTF.

The chain employs TRBV6-6 and TRBJ2-7; no clear D gene. Per the germline V gene, CDR1 is MNHNY and CDR2 is SVGAGI (reference sequence). The CDR3 spans 15 residues. Deletions cut 4 bases from V and 3 bases from J, with 16 bases between. DNA for the CDR3: TGTGCCAGCAGTTTACCCAGCTCCCAAATCTACGAGCAGTACTTC. It encodes CASSLPSSQIYEQYF.

This chain links TRBV7-6 with TRBJ1-3; D not resolved. The length of the CDR3 is 17 residues. The germline V gene encodes CDR1 SGHVS and CDR2 FNYEAQ. Trimming left V 3 bases short and J 0 bases short, with 15 bases between. CDR3 loop: CASSFSLGRGSGNTIYF. CDR3 coding DNA: TGTGCCAGCAGCTTTTCCTTAGGACGGGGCTCTGGAAACACCATATATTTT.

This clone is a singleton in its sample. The chain joins TRBV4-1 to TRBJ1-6; D may be TRBD1 (5 bases). Germline CDR1 MGHRA, CDR2 YSYEKL. This CDR3 contains 14 residues. The V and J ends lost 1 base and 10 bases respectively, with 11 bases between them. Written as DNA, the CDR3 is TGCGCCAGCAGCCAAGTCAGGGTCGCATCACCCCTCCACTTT. It is translated as CASSQVRVASPLHF.

This chain joins TRBV9 and TRBJ2-2; D may be TRBD1 (5 bases). CDR1 and CDR2 (germline): SGDLS, YYNGEE. CDR3 length equals 12 residues. V was trimmed by 4 bases and J by 12 bases, leaving 13 bases between them. In DNA form, the CDR3 reads TGTGCCAGCAGCCTAGTTCAGGGAAAGCTGTTTTTT. Its protein is CASSLVQGKLFF.

J is TRBJ2-5 and V is TRBV7-8, with D possibly being TRBD1 (6 bases). Germline values: CDR1 SGHVS, CDR2 FQNEAQ. This CDR3 contains 14 residues. V lost 0 bases, J lost 3 bases, and 8 bases lay in between. CDR3 sequence reads: CASSLATGKETQYF. In nucleotides, the CDR3 is TGTGCCAGCAGCTTAGCGACAGGAAAAGAGACCCAGTACTTC. Full variable domain (outside the CDR3, taken from reference TRBV7-8 and TRBJ2-5): GAGVSQSPRYKVAKRGQDVALRCDPISGHVSLFWYQQALGQGPEFLTYFQNEAQLDKSGLPSDRFFAERPEGSVSTLKIQRTQQEDSAVYLCASSLATGKETQYFGPGTRLLVL.

This chain connects TRBV6-1 to TRBJ2-7; 7 bases agree with TRBD1. Unmatched junction bases numbered 10, after V lost 4 bases and J lost 1 base. The CDR3 runs to 16 residues. Per germline, CDR1 MNHNS and CDR2 SASEGT. The CDR3 DNA follows: TGTGCCAGCAGTGCAGATTGGGACAGCTTTTCCTACGAGCAGTACTTC. It encodes CASSADWDSFSYEQYF.

This clone has just one count. This chain connects TRBV11-2 to TRBJ2-7; D is tentatively TRBD1 or TRBD2 (6 bases each). Germline loops: CDR1 SGHAT, CDR2 FQNNGV. Trimming pared 5 bases from V and 6 bases from J, leaving 14 bases between. The length of the CDR3 is 13 residues. In nucleotides, the CDR3 is TGTGCCAGCAGCCCCTTGGGGGGCAGCGAGCAGTACTTC. Translation: CASSPLGGSEQYF.

J is TRBJ2-1 and V is TRBV5-4, with 10 bases aligning to TRBD2. Germline CDR1 is SGHNT and CDR2 is YYREEE (reference sequence). The CDR3 totals 14 residues. V dropped 6 bases and J dropped 7; count of bases not matched to a gene: 7. The CDR3 bases are TGTGCCAGCACCATAGCGGGAGGACGAAATGAGCAGTTCTTC. It encodes CASTIAGGRNEQFF.

The CDR3 protein is CASSPRTGANTGELFF. DNA for the CDR3: TGTGCCAGCAGCCCGCGGACAGGCGCGAACACCGGGGAGCTGTTTTTT. This chain uses TRBV7-2 with TRBJ2-2, with 7 bases that match TRBD1. The trim removed 5 bases at V and 0 bases at J, leaving 6 bases unmatched. The CDR3 spans 16 residues. Germline V gene data show CDR1 as SGHTA and CDR2 as FQGNSA.

The rearrangement uses TRBV29-1 and TRBJ2-7, with D unresolved. The CDR3 sequence is 12 residues long. Germline V gene sequence: CDR1 SQVTM, CDR2 ANQGSEA. Trimming removed 5 bases at V and 7 bases at J, with 15 bases between. As DNA, the CDR3 is TGCAGCGTTAAACCCGGCGCGCGGGAGCAGTACTTC. The encoded protein is CSVKPGAREQYF.

This clone has only a few counts. The chain links TRBV27 to TRBJ2-6; D uncertain. Germline V lookup: CDR1 MNHEY, CDR2 SMNVEV (reference sequence). V was trimmed by 5 bases and J by 2 bases, leaving 16 bases between them. This CDR3 is 17 amino acids long. The DNA of the CDR3 is TGTGCCAGCAGTCCAGGATTTTCTCTGGCTGGGGCCAACGTCCTGACTTTC. Protein product: CASSPGFSLAGANVLTF.

The chain has TRBV30 and TRBJ1-1; TRBD1 agrees at 7 bases. Trimming at V came to 3 bases and at J to 4 bases, leaving 8 bases not matched to a gene. Germline values: CDR1 GTSNPN, CDR2 SVGIG (reference sequence). This CDR3 has 14 residues. The CDR3 DNA reads as TGTGCCTGGAGCACAGGGGATGCAAGCACTGAAGCTTTCTTT. Encoded protein: CAWSTGDASTEAFF.